The 10 T cell receptor beta chains below were found in one sample sequenced in a study of post-analysis software for immune sequencing data. Broader study findings: Included in a set of five TRBV segments more frequent in patients than controls were TRBV5-6, TRBV5-1 and TRBV20-1.

For these receptors, no antigen is known. Included in the TCR beta cDNA libraries were unique molecular identifiers. TCRdb passed the PCR reads through MiXCR, listing each CDR3 protein once. The sample contains about 770,000 distinct CDR3 sequences, around 45% of which appear only once. Sequencing was done on a sample of blood. The origin of the receptors is a girl aged 10 to 17 with multiple sclerosis.

This sequence joins TRBV4-3 and TRBJ2-3; D unclear. There are 15 residues in the CDR3. CDR1 is LGHNA and CDR2 is YSLEER in the germline V gene. V lost 0 bases to trimming and J lost 3 bases, with 10 bases between them. The CDR3, as DNA: TGCGCCAGCAGCCAAGAATTCAAGGGTACAGATACGCAGTATTTT. It is translated as CASSQEFKGTDTQYF.

In its sample, this clonotype was seen a few times. The chain joins TRBV7-2 to TRBJ2-3; D is possibly TRBD1 (5 bases). CDR1 and CDR2 (germline): SGHTA, FQGNSA. V lost 5 bases to trimming and J lost 1 base, with 13 bases between them. The CDR3 totals 15 residues. Here the CDR3 DNA reads TGTGCCAGCAGCCCAACCAGGGTGGGCACAGATACGCAGTATTTT. This gives the protein CASSPTRVGTDTQYF.

This clonotype was counted only a few times. This chain connects TRBV6-5 to TRBJ2-5; a weak D match, TRBD1 (8 bases). Near its end, the DNA agrees better with TRBJ2-7, so the J call may be wrong. The germline V gene has CDR1 MNHEY and CDR2 SVGAGI. This CDR3 spans 16 amino acids. The CDR3, as DNA: TGTGCCAGCAGTTACCTTCGGACAGGGAGGGCCTACGAGCAGTACTTC. Translated, it gives CASSYLRTGRAYEQYF.

V usage is TRBV12-3 or TRBV12-4 and J usage is TRBJ2-1; unclear D gene. The V end was cut by 3 bases, the J end by 2 bases, with 14 bases between. This CDR3 contains 16 residues. The CDR3 DNA reads TGTGCCAGCAGTTTTTCGGGCCCCGGTACCTACAATGAGCAGTTCTTC. Encoded protein: CASSFSGPGTYNEQFF.

The genes are TRBV7-9 and TRBJ1-6, with TRBD1 identical over 8 bases. The CDR3 covers 14 residues. With 3 bases clipped from V and 13 bases from J, the junction kept 8 bases outside the gene matches. Germline lookup yields CDR1 SEHNR and CDR2 FQNEAQ (reference sequence). The CDR3 DNA sequence: TGTGCCAGCAGCTTCACTGGACAGGGAGATCCCCTCCACTTT. Protein sequence: CASSFTGQGDPLHF.

This chain links TRBV29-1 with TRBJ2-1; 7 nucleotides line up with TRBD1. Germline CDR1 reads SQVTM; CDR2 reads ANQGSEA. V dropped 4 bases and J dropped 10; count of bases not matched to a gene: 4. CDR3 length equals 11 residues. The CDR3 reads CSVVKGGEQFF. CDR3 sequence (DNA): TGCAGCGTTGTCAAAGGGGGCGAGCAGTTCTTC.

This clonotype was seen just once. The chain uses TRBV19 and TRBJ1-5, with TRBD1 as a possible D gene (6 bases). Germline lookup yields CDR1 LNHDA and CDR2 SQIVND (reference sequence). The CDR3 length is 14 residues. The V and J ends lost 4 bases and 4 bases respectively, with 11 bases between them. CDR3 DNA sequence: TGTGCCAGTAGTACCACAGGGCGGAATCAGCCCCAGCATTTT. This gives the protein CASSTTGRNQPQHF.

This sequence joins TRBV28 and TRBJ2-5; the D gene could be TRBD1 or TRBD2 (6 bases each). Trimming pared 2 bases from V and 4 bases from J, leaving 11 bases between. This CDR3 region has 14 residues. Per germline, CDR1 MDHEN and CDR2 SYDVKM. The CDR3 reads CASSLVGGLETQYF. CDR3 nucleotides: TGTGCCAGCAGTTTAGTGGGGGGCCTAGAGACCCAGTACTTC.

This clonotype was seen more than once but under ten times. V and J are TRBV18 and TRBJ1-2; D is undetermined. V was shortened by 2 bases and J by 5 bases, with 9 bases between the two germline ends. Germline V gene sequence: CDR1 KGHSH, CDR2 LQKENI. This CDR3 region has 13 residues. The CDR3 loop is CASSPGVEYGYTF. DNA of the CDR3: TGTGCCAGCTCACCAGGGGTTGAGTATGGCTACACCTTC.

This clonotype has just a few counts. The chain recombines TRBV5-1 with TRBJ2-7; possible D gene TRBD2, 6 bases. Trimming took off 4 bases at V and 5 bases at J, with 19 bases between the two ends. This CDR3 is 15 amino acids long. Germline V lookup: CDR1 SGHRS, CDR2 YFSETQ. The CDR3 protein is CASSLWEVDSHEQYF. The CDR3 bases are TGCGCCAGCAGCCTGTGGGAGGTCGATTCCCACGAGCAGTACTTC.